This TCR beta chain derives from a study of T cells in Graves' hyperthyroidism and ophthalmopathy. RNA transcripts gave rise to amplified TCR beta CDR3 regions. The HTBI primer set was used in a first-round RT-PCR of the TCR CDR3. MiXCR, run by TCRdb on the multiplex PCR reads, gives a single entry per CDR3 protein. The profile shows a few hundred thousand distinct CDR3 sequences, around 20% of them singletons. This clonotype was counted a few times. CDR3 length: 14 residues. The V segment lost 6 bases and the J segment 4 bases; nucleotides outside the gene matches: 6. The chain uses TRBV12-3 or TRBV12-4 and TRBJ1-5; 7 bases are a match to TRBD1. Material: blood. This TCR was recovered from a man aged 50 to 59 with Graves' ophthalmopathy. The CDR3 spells CASRGRTGNQPQHF. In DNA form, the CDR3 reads TGTGCCAGCAGAGGCCGGACAGGTAATCAGCCCCAGCATTTT.